This note documents a single TCR beta chain sequence. The source of the sample is a study of T-cell reconstitution after alpha-beta-depleted transplantation in children. Unique molecular identifiers were incorporated into the prepared TCRbeta library. TCRdb reprocessed the PCR reads with MiXCR, giving one entry per CDR3 protein. The sample includes over 550,000 distinct CDR3 sequences, 10% of them seen just once. V lost 4 bases, J lost 0 bases, and 6 bases stayed unmatched. The germline gives CDR1 SGDLS, CDR2 YYNGEE. CDR3 size: 15 residues. This sequence joins TRBV9 and TRBJ1-1, with TRBD1 matching over 7 bases. The receptor's source is a human donor who donated a stem cell graft to a child with acute myeloid leukemia. The material was PBMCs from the stem cell graft donor, obtained from the stem cell graft. The chain's CDR3 is CASSPDDRVNTEAFF. CDR3 nucleotides: TGTGCCAGCAGCCCCGATGACAGGGTGAACACTGAAGCTTTCTTT. Variable domain in full (rest from reference TRBV9 and TRBJ1-1): DSGVTQTPKHLITATGQRVTLRCSPRSGDLSVYWYQQSLDQGLQFLIQYYNGEERAKGNILERFSAQQFPDLHSELNLSSLELGDSALYFCASSPDDRVNTEAFFGQGTRLTVV.